The 17 T cell receptor beta chains given below trace back to one sample, sequenced in a study of cytomegalovirus exposure and HLA in healthy donors. Produced via immunoSEQ multiplex PCR; TCRdb's table is partial and in-frame only. The table includes 100,000 to 130,000 clones, almost 96% detected once. Sample: PBMCs. The receptors stem from a woman aged 18 to 35 in good health and CMV-seronegative.

The chain has TRBV19 and TRBJ2-2; TRBD1 is a possible D gene (6 bases). The germline V gene encodes CDR1 LNHDA and CDR2 SQIVND (reference sequence). The CDR3 extends over 15 amino acids. With 5 bases removed from V and 2 bases from J, the gap between germline ends came to 12 bases. For the CDR3, the DNA is TGTGCCAGTAGTCAGCCAGGGGTCAACACCGGGGAGCTGTTTTTT. This translates into CASSQPGVNTGELFF.

In its sample, this clone was seen once. The chain employs TRBV6-1 and TRBJ1-6, with 8 bases fitting TRBD1. V was clipped by 3 bases and J by 8 bases; unmatched bases: 9. Germline V gene lookup returns CDR1 MNHNS and CDR2 SASEGT. The length of the CDR3 is 16 residues. In DNA form, the CDR3 reads TGTGCCAGCAGTGACGGGATCGGACAGGGTTATTCACCCCTCCACTTT. Residues: CASSDGIGQGYSPLHF.

J is TRBJ1-5 and V is TRBV10-3; D not certain. V was cut by 7 bases and J by 0 bases, with 7 bases left in between. Germline values: CDR1 ENHRY, CDR2 SYGVKD. This CDR3 contains 13 residues. DNA for the CDR3: TGTGCCATCAACTCTAATAGCAATCAGCCCCAGCATTTT. This codes for CAINSNSNQPQHF.

This clone was counted a few times. The rearrangement links TRBV2 to TRBJ1-2, with TRBD1 identical over 9 bases. CDR3 size: 14 residues. Germline V CDR1 and CDR2: SNHLY, FYNNEI. V gave up 11 bases and J gave up 4 bases; unmatched junction bases: 11. CDR3 nucleotide sequence: TGTGCCCGGAAACCGGGACAGGGAGGCTATGGCTACACCTTC. This gives the protein CARKPGQGGYGYTF.

The gene calls are TRBV7-6 and TRBJ2-3, with 14 bases aligning to TRBD2. Per the germline V gene, CDR1 is SGHVS and CDR2 is FNYEAQ. The trim removed 7 bases at V and 6 bases at J, leaving 12 bases unmatched. The CDR3 extends over 17 amino acids. CDR3 in DNA: TGTGCCAGCACCTTGGGGACTAGCGGGGGCCGGTTGGATACGCAGTATTTT. Protein: CASTLGTSGGRLDTQYF.

The J gene is TRBJ1-1, the V gene TRBV7-6, with TRBD1 matching over 8 bases. Germline V gene sequence: CDR1 SGHVS, CDR2 FNYEAQ. The length of the CDR3 is 14 residues. Trimming cost V 6 bases and J 2 bases; bases outside gene matches: 5. The CDR3 coding sequence is TGTGCCAGCAGACGGACAGGGTTTAACACTGAAGCTTTCTTT. It yields the protein CASRRTGFNTEAFF.

The V gene is TRBV5-6, the J gene TRBJ2-3; 8 nucleotides align to TRBD2. J gave up 5 bases and V 4 bases, and 15 bases lay outside the gene matches. The germline V gene encodes CDR1 SGHDT and CDR2 YYEEEE. The CDR3 has 17 amino acids. In DNA, the CDR3 is TGTGCCAGCAGCGCGGGACTAGTAGTGGCCTCTGAAGATACGCAGTATTTT. Protein sequence: CASSAGLVVASEDTQYF.

This sequence joins TRBV14 and TRBJ2-1, with 8 bases fitting TRBD2. CDR1 and CDR2 from the germline V gene are SGHDN and FVKESK. The CDR3 covers 15 residues. The V gene end was trimmed by 4 bases and the J gene end by 6 bases; junction bases not matched to a gene: 8. DNA of the CDR3: TGTGCCAGCAGCCCGCCGGGACTAGTTGGCAATGAGCAGTTCTTC. Residues: CASSPPGLVGNEQFF.

The rearrangement links TRBV10-1 to TRBJ1-6; D perhaps matches TRBD1 (5 bases). From germline, CDR1 is WNHNN and CDR2 SYGVQD (reference sequence). The CDR3 consists of 17 residues. As DNA, the CDR3 is TGCGACAAGCACCCGGTACCATCAGGGTCAAGGAATTCACCCCTCCACTTT. It specifies CDKHPVPSGSRNSPLHF.

V usage is TRBV20-1 and J usage is TRBJ2-2; 7 bases fit TRBD1. V gave up 5 bases and J gave up 8 bases; unmatched junction bases: 2. Germline V gives CDR1 DFQATT, CDR2 SNEGSKA (reference sequence). This CDR3 spans 11 amino acids. The CDR3 DNA follows: TGCAGTGCTCGACAGGGTGGGGAGCTGTTTTTT. Its translation: CSARQGGELFF.

The V call is TRBV19, the J call TRBJ1-2; 7 nucleotides align to TRBD1. Germline lookup yields CDR1 LNHDA and CDR2 SQIVND (reference sequence). The CDR3 contains 12 residues. V shed 5 bases and J 7 bases; nucleotides not matched to a gene: 4. The CDR3 region has the DNA TGTGCCAGTAGTTTAGGGGGCTCTGGCTACACCTTC. Translated, it gives CASSLGGSGYTF.

The rearrangement links TRBV6-6 to TRBJ2-3; TRBD2 agrees at 9 bases. Germline CDR1 reads MNHNY; CDR2 reads SVGAGI (reference sequence). The CDR3 is made up of 16 amino acids. Unmatched junction bases numbered 9, after V lost 5 bases and J lost 3 bases. The CDR3 DNA reads as TGTGCCAGCAGTACGCAGAGCGGGGGGACGACAGATACGCAGTATTTT. It is translated as CASSTQSGGTTDTQYF.

The J gene is TRBJ1-3, the V gene TRBV6-1; D call uncertain. Deletions cut 3 bases from V and 3 bases from J, with 6 bases between. Germline values: CDR1 MNHNS, CDR2 SASEGT. The length of the CDR3 is 13 residues. For the CDR3, the DNA is TGTGCCAGCAGTGACAGGTTTGGAAACACCATATATTTT. It is translated as CASSDRFGNTIYF.

V is TRBV11-3 and J is TRBJ2-3; 11 bases match TRBD2. The CDR3 extends over 18 amino acids. V was clipped by 5 bases and J by 3 bases; unmatched bases: 13. Germline loops: CDR1 SGHNT, CDR2 YENEEA. The CDR3 DNA follows: TGTGCCAGCAGCATTGGGGGCACGACTAGCGGGGAGACAGATACGCAGTATTTT. Amino acid sequence: CASSIGGTTSGETDTQYF.

This CDR3 is CASSTGTGYTGELFF. CDR3 DNA: TGTGCCAGCAGCACCGGGACAGGATACACCGGGGAGCTGTTTTTT. The chain couples TRBV7-9 to TRBJ2-2; TRBD1 matches at 8 bases. CDR3 size: 15 residues. Germline loops: CDR1 SEHNR, CDR2 FQNEAQ (reference sequence). V shed 5 bases and J 3 bases; nucleotides not matched to a gene: 5.

The V gene is TRBV5-1, the J gene TRBJ2-7; D is possibly TRBD1 (5 bases). The ends were cut back, 3 bases at V and 6 bases at J, with 10 bases in the middle. The CDR3 covers 12 residues. Germline V gene sequence: CDR1 SGHRS, CDR2 YFSETQ. In nucleotides, the CDR3 is TGCGCCAGCAGCTGGCAGGGTCGCGAGCAGTACTTC. Encoded protein: CASSWQGREQYF.

The chain links TRBV28 to TRBJ1-4, with D maybe TRBD1 (5 bases). The CDR3 is made up of 16 amino acids. Trimming removed 2 bases at V and 0 bases at J, with 10 bases between. CDR1 is MDHEN, CDR2 SYDVKM, per germline. The CDR3 bases are TGTGCCAGCAGTTTAGTAGGGGCTACAACTAATGAAAAACTGTTTTTT. Translated, it gives CASSLVGATTNEKLFF.